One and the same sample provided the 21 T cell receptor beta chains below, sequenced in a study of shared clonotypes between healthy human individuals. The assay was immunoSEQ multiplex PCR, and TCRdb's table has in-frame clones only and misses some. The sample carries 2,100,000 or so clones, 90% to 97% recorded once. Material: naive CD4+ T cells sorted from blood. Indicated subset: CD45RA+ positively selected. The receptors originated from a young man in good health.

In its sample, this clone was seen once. The CDR3 DNA reads as TGTGCCAGTAGAGGACCTTGGCTCCCAGATACGCAGTATTTT. Translation gives CASRGPWLPDTQYF. The chain is built from TRBV19 and TRBJ2-3; D ambiguous. V gave up 6 bases and J gave up 4 bases, with 14 bases separating them. The germline V gene has CDR1 LNHDA and CDR2 SQIVND (reference sequence). The CDR3 runs to 14 residues.

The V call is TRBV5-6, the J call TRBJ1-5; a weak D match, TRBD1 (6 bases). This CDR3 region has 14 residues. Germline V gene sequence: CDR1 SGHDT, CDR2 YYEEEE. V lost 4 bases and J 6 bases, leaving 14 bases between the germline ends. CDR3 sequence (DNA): TGTGCCAGCAGCCTAGGGGGGTACAGTCAGCCCCAGCATTTT. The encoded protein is CASSLGGYSQPQHF. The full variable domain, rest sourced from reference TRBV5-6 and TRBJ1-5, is DAGVTQSPTHLIKTRGQQVTLRCSPKSGHDTVSWYQQALGQGPQFIFQYYEEEERQRGNFPDRFSGHQFPNYSSELNVNALLLGDSALYLCASSLGGYSQPQHFGDGTRLSIL.

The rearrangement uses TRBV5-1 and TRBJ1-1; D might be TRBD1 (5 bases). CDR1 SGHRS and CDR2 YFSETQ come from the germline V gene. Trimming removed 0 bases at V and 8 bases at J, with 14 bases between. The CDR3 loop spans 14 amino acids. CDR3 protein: CASSLEVRAGEAFF. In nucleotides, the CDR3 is TGCGCCAGCAGCTTGGAGGTCAGGGCGGGGGAAGCTTTCTTT.

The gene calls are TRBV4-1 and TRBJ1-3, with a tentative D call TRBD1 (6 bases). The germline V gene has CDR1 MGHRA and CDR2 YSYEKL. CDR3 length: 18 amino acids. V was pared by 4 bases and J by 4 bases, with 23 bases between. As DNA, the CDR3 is TGCGCCAGCAGCCTATCGGGACACCCCTTCGAGAGGGGAAACACCATATATTTT. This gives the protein CASSLSGHPFERGNTIYF.

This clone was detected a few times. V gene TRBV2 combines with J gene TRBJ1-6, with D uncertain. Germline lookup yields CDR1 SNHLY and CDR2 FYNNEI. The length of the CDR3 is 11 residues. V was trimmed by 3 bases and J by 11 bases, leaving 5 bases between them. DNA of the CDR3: TGTGCCAGCAGTGAGTTCCCACCCCTCCACTTT. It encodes CASSEFPPLHF.

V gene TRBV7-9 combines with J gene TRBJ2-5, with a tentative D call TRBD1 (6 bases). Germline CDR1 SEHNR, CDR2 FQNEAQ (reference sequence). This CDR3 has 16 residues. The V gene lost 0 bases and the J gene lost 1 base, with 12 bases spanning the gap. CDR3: CASSLAGRGAQETQYF. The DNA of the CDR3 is TGTGCCAGCAGCTTAGCAGGCAGGGGCGCCCAAGAGACCCAGTACTTC.

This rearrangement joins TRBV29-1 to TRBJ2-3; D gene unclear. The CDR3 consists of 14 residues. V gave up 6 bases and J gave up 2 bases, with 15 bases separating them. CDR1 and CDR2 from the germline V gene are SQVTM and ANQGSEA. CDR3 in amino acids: CSVPHEPHTDTQYF. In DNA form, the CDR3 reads TGCAGCGTACCCCATGAGCCACACACAGATACGCAGTATTTT.

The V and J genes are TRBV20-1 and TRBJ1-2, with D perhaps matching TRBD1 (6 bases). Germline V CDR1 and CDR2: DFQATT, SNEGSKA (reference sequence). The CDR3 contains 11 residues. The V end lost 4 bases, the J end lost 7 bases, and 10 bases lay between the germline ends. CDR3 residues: CSATTGFGYTF. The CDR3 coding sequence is TGCAGTGCTACTACAGGGTTTGGCTACACCTTC.

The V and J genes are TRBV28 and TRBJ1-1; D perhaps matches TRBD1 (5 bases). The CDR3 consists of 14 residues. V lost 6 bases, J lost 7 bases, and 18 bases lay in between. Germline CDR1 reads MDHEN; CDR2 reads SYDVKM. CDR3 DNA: TGTGCCAGCAGCGGGCTAAGGGGCACCTTTGAAGCTTTCTTT. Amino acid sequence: CASSGLRGTFEAFF.

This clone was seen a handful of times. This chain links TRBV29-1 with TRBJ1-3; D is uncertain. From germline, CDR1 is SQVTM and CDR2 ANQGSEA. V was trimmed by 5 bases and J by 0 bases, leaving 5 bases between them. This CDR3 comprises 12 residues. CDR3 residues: CSVLISGNTIYF. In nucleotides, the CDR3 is TGCAGCGTTCTTATCTCTGGAAACACCATATATTTT.

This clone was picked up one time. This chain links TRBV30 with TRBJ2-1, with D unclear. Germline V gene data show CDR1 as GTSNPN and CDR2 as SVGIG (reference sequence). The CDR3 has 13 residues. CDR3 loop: CAVSYSSYNEQFF. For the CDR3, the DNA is TGTGCTGTTAGCTATAGCTCCTACAATGAGCAGTTCTTC.

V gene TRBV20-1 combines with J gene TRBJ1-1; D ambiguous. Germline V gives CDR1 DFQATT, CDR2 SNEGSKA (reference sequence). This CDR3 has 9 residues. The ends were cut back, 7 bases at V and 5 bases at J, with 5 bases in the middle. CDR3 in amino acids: CSGVTEAFF. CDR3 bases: TGCAGTGGCGTAACTGAAGCTTTCTTT.

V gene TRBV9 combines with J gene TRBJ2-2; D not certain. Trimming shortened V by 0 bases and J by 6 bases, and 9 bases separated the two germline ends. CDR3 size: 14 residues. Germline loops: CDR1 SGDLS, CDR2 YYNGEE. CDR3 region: CASSVDPVPGELFF. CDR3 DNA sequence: TGTGCCAGCAGCGTAGATCCAGTACCCGGGGAGCTGTTTTTT.

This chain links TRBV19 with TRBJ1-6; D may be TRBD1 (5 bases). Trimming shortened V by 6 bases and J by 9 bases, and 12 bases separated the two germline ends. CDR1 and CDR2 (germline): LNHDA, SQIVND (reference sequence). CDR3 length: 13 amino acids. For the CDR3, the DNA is TGTGCCAGTAGGGCTGGGGGGACTTCACCCCTCCACTTT. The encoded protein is CASRAGGTSPLHF. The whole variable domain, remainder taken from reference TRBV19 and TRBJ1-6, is DGGITQSPKYLFRKEGQNVTLSCEQNLNHDAMYWYRQDPGQGLRLIYYSQIVNDFQKGDIAEGYSVSREKKESFPLTVTSAQKNPTAFYLCASRAGGTSPLHFGNGTRLTVT.

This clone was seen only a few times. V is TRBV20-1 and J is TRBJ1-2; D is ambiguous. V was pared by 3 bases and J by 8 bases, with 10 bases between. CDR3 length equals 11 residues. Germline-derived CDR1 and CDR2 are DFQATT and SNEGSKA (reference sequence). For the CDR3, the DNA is TGCAGTGCTAGTCAACCGGGCGGCTACACCTTC. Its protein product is CSASQPGGYTF.

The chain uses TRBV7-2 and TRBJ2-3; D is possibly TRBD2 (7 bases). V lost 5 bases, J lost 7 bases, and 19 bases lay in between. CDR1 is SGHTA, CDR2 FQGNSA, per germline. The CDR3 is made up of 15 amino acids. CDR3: CASSPGGGATHTQYF. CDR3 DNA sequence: TGTGCCAGCAGCCCTGGGGGGGGCGCGACTCATACGCAGTATTTT.

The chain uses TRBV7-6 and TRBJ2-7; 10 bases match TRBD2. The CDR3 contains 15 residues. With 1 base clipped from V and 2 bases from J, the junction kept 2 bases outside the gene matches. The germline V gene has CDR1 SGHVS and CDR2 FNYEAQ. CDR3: CASSLEAGGPYEQYF. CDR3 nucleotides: TGTGCCAGCAGCTTAGAAGCGGGGGGGCCCTACGAGCAGTACTTC.

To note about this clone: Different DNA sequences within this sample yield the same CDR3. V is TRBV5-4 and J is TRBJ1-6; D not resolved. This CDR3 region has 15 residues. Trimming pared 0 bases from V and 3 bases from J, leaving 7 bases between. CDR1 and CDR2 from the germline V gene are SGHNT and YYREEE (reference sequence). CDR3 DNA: TGTGCCAGCAGCTTGGCGGGGTTCTATAATTCACCCCTCCACTTT. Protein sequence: CASSLAGFYNSPLHF.

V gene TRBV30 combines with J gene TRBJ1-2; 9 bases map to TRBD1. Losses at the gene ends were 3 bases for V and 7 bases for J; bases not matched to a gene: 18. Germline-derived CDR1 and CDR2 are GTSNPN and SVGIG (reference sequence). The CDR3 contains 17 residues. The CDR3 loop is CAWRTPGRRDRASGYTF. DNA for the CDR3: TGTGCCTGGAGAACCCCTGGGAGACGGGACAGGGCGAGTGGCTACACCTTC. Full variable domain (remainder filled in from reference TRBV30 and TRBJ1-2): SQTIHQWPATLVQPVGSPLSLECTVEGTSNPNLYWYRQAAGRGLQLLFYSVGIGQISSEVPQNLSASRPQDRQFILSSKKLLLSDSGFYLCAWRTPGRRDRASGYTFGSGTRLTVV.

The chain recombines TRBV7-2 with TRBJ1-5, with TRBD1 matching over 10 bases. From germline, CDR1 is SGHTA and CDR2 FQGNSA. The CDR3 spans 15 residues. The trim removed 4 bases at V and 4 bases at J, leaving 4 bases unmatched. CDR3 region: CASSSTGGRNQPQHF. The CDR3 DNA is TGTGCCAGCAGCTCGACAGGGGGCCGGAATCAGCCCCAGCATTTT. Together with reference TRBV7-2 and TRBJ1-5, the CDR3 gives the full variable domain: GAGVSQSPSNKVTEKGKDVELRCDPISGHTALYWYRQSLGQGLEFLIYFQGNSAPDKSGLPSDRFSAERTGGSVSTLTIQRTQQEDSAVYLCASSSTGGRNQPQHFGDGTRLSIL.

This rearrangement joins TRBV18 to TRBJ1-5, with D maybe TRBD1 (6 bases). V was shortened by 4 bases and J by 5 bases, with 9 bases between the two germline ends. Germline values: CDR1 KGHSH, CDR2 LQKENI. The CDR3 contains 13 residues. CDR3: CASSQGGDQPQHF. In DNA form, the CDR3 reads TGTGCCAGCTCACAGGGGGGGGATCAGCCCCAGCATTTT.